These 31 T cell receptor beta chains were sequenced from one sample in a study of T cells expressing NK-cell markers. TCRdb re-called the 5' RACE reads; one entry per CDR3 protein, DNA not given. This table holds hundreds of thousands of distinct CDR3 sequences. Sequencing used blood T cells: a sorted CD56 or NKG2C T cell subset, CD4+ or CD8+ T cells, or bulk PBMC T cells (not recorded which). These receptors came from a woman between 18 and 75 years old in good health.

The chain is built from TRBV6-1 and TRBJ1-5; the D call from TCRdb, TRBD1, cannot be confirmed without DNA. The germline gives CDR1 MNHNS, CDR2 SASEGT. This CDR3 has 14 amino acids. CDR3 amino acids: CASSARSIYQPQHF.

This sequence joins TRBV9 and TRBJ2-3; TCRdb gives TRBD2 as the D gene, but with no DNA this cannot be confirmed. CDR1 and CDR2 from the germline V gene are SGDLS and YYNGEE. This CDR3 comprises 18 residues. The chain's CDR3 is CASSPVGTSGFEEDTQYF.

This sequence joins TRBV12-3 or TRBV12-4 and TRBJ2-1; no DNA is available, so the TRBD2 call from TCRdb remains unchecked. The CDR3 extends over 15 amino acids. The CDR3: CASSPSGRVYNEQFF.

The chain's CDR3 is CASRTGNEQYF. The chain links TRBV11-2 to TRBJ2-7. The CDR3 spans 11 residues. Germline CDR1 is SGHAT and CDR2 is FQNNGV.

This chain links TRBV29-1 with TRBJ1-1; TCRdb's D gene call, TRBD1, goes unchecked for lack of DNA. The CDR3 has 13 residues. Germline V gene sequence: CDR1 SQVTM, CDR2 ANQGSEA. This CDR3 is CSVGQTTNTEAFF.

The chain links TRBV20-1 to TRBJ2-5; TCRdb selects TRBD1, and the lack of DNA leaves this call unchecked. This CDR3 has 15 residues. CDR1 and CDR2 (germline): DFQATT, SNEGSKA (reference sequence). The CDR3 loop reads CSARTSGQAQETQYF.

The CDR3 sequence: CASNLGKQKLFF. The J gene is TRBJ1-4, the V gene TRBV28. The germline V gene encodes CDR1 MDHEN and CDR2 SYDVKM. The CDR3 is made up of 12 amino acids.

V usage is TRBV12-3 or TRBV12-4 and J usage is TRBJ1-2. This CDR3 spans 13 amino acids. This CDR3 is CASSSPEDYGYTF.

The chain uses TRBV12-3 or TRBV12-4 and TRBJ2-3; TCRdb designates TRBD2, a call that cannot be tested without DNA. The length of the CDR3 is 16 residues. Here the CDR3 reads CASSPIVSGRANTQYF.

The chain recombines TRBV20-1 with TRBJ2-7; the TRBD2 assignment by TCRdb is unverifiable without DNA. This CDR3 has 14 amino acids. The V gene's germline CDR1 is DFQATT and CDR2 SNEGSKA (reference sequence). CDR3 in amino acids: CSARIAGATYEQYF.

V is TRBV5-1 and J is TRBJ1-6. This CDR3 region has 15 residues. CDR1 is SGHRS, CDR2 YFSETQ, per germline. This CDR3 reads CASSLSGVGNSPLHF.

The rearrangement links TRBV7-2 to TRBJ2-1; TCRdb gives TRBD2 as the D gene, but with no DNA this cannot be confirmed. CDR3 size: 18 residues. CDR1 is SGHTA and CDR2 is FQGNSA in the germline V gene. The chain's CDR3 is CASSLGASGRSSYNEQFF.

V usage is TRBV6-2 or TRBV6-3 and J usage is TRBJ2-7. Germline V CDR1 and CDR2: MNHEY, SVGEGT. The length of the CDR3 is 11 residues. This CDR3 reads CASSYSSEQYF.

The rearrangement joins TRBV11-2 to TRBJ1-2; TCRdb's D call, TRBD1, is unchecked because there is no DNA. This CDR3 comprises 18 residues. The germline V gene encodes CDR1 SGHAT and CDR2 FQNNGV. CDR3 sequence: CASSRTGTGVILNYGYTF.

V is TRBV9 and J is TRBJ2-1; TCRdb selects TRBD1, and the lack of DNA leaves this call unchecked. This CDR3 region has 16 residues. Looked up from germline, CDR1 is SGDLS and CDR2 is YYNGEE. The CDR3 here is CASSVGGGGLYNEQFF. Together with reference TRBV9 and TRBJ2-1, the CDR3 gives the full variable domain: DSGVTQTPKHLITATGQRVTLRCSPRSGDLSVYWYQQSLDQGLQFLIQYYNGEERAKGNILERFSAQQFPDLHSELNLSSLELGDSALYFCASSVGGGGLYNEQFFGPGTRLTVL.

The chain carries TRBV12-3 or TRBV12-4 and TRBJ1-2. CDR3 length: 12 residues. The CDR3 is CASSPQNYGYTF.

The chain's CDR3 is CASSRNRAHEQFF. V gene TRBV6-1 combines with J gene TRBJ2-1; TCRdb indicates TRBD1, and absent DNA this call remains unverified. Germline lookup yields CDR1 MNHNS and CDR2 SASEGT. The CDR3 runs to 13 residues.

The V and J genes are TRBV7-9 and TRBJ2-5. The CDR3 loop spans 11 amino acids. The germline gives CDR1 SEHNR, CDR2 FQNEAQ (reference sequence). The CDR3 region is CASRSQETQYF.

This chain links TRBV7-9 with TRBJ2-6; checking the TCRdb D call of TRBD1 is not possible without DNA. This CDR3 spans 17 amino acids. Germline values: CDR1 SEHNR, CDR2 FQNEAQ (reference sequence). CDR3 sequence: CASSLARLGLGANVLTF.

V gene TRBV6-1 combines with J gene TRBJ1-1; TCRdb's assignment of TRBD1 cannot be checked, as there is no DNA. The germline CDR1 and CDR2 sequences are MNHNS and SASEGT. CDR3 length: 13 amino acids. CDR3: CASTTGVNTEAFF.

V and J are TRBV7-3 and TRBJ1-2; TCRdb selects TRBD1, and the lack of DNA leaves this call unchecked. This CDR3 region has 13 residues. Germline CDR1 reads SGHTA; CDR2 reads FQGTGA. The CDR3 sequence is CASSSQGSYGYTF.

The chain joins TRBV27 to TRBJ2-1; the TCRdb D gene call, TRBD2, has no DNA to confirm it. The CDR3 runs to 15 residues. Looked up from germline, CDR1 is MNHEY and CDR2 is SMNVEV (reference sequence). The CDR3 sequence is CASSRLDDPHNEQFF.

The CDR3 loop is CASSKSRDGGNSPLHF. The rearrangement uses TRBV5-1 and TRBJ1-6; TCRdb returns TRBD1, unconfirmable since there is no DNA. Germline V gene lookup returns CDR1 SGHRS and CDR2 YFSETQ. The CDR3 extends over 16 amino acids. The full variable domain, rest sourced from reference TRBV5-1 and TRBJ1-6, is KAGVTQTPRYLIKTRGQQVTLSCSPISGHRSVSWYQQTPGQGLQFLFEYFSETQRNKGNFPGRFSGRQFSNSRSEMNVSTLELGDSALYLCASSKSRDGGNSPLHFGNGTRLTVT.

This chain connects TRBV20-1 to TRBJ2-1; TCRdb's D call, TRBD2, is unchecked because there is no DNA. The CDR3 is made up of 16 amino acids. The germline gives CDR1 DFQATT, CDR2 SNEGSKA (reference sequence). CDR3 residues: CSASGTSGSSYNEQFF.

This rearrangement joins TRBV25-1 to TRBJ2-5; TCRdb's D gene call, TRBD2, goes unchecked for lack of DNA. The CDR3 contains 12 residues. Germline CDR1 and CDR2: MGHDK and SYGVNS. The CDR3 here is CATATSGETQYF.

The chain has TRBV29-1 and TRBJ2-7; TCRdb calls TRBD1, which cannot be checked without DNA. Germline-derived CDR1 and CDR2 are SQVTM and ANQGSEA. This CDR3 region has 13 residues. The CDR3 region is CSVRDRTKYEQYF.

The chain has TRBV7-3 and TRBJ2-2. The CDR3 length is 14 residues. From germline, CDR1 is SGHTA and CDR2 FQGTGA. CDR3 in amino acids: CASSLASRTGELFF.

This chain uses TRBV13 with TRBJ2-4; lacking DNA, the TRBD2 call made by TCRdb goes unchecked. This CDR3 spans 13 amino acids. In germline, CDR1 is PRHDT, CDR2 FYEKMQ (reference sequence). The CDR3 spells CASSLGARDYQYF. The whole variable domain, remainder taken from reference TRBV13 and TRBJ2-4, is AAGVIQSPRHLIKEKRETATLKCYPIPRHDTVYWYQQGPGQDPQFLISFYEKMQSDKGSIPDRFSAQQFSDYHSELNMSSLELGDSALYFCASSLGARDYQYFGAGTRLSVL.

The J gene is TRBJ1-4, the V gene TRBV27. The CDR3 sequence is 15 residues long. The germline V gene has CDR1 MNHEY and CDR2 SMNVEV (reference sequence). CDR3: CASSLSWATNEKLFF.

This chain connects TRBV7-3 to TRBJ2-5; with no DNA, the TCRdb D assignment of TRBD1 cannot be verified. CDR3 length: 16 amino acids. CDR1 is SGHTA and CDR2 is FQGTGA in the germline V gene. This CDR3 is CASSYGQGGRWETQYF. Variable domain in full (rest from reference TRBV7-3 and TRBJ2-5): GAGVSQTPSNKVTEKGKYVELRCDPISGHTALYWYRQSLGQGPEFLIYFQGTGAADDSGLPNDRFFAVRPEGSVSTLKIQRTERGDSAVYLCASSYGQGGRWETQYFGPGTRLLVL.

This chain's CDR3 is CASSSASYNEQFF. The chain couples TRBV11-3 to TRBJ2-1. The length of the CDR3 is 13 residues. Germline V gene data show CDR1 as SGHNT and CDR2 as YENEEA. Variable domain in full (rest from reference TRBV11-3 and TRBJ2-1): EAGVVQSPRYKIIEKKQPVAFWCNPISGHNTLYWYLQNLGQGPELLIRYENEEAVDDSQLPKDRFSAERLKGVDSTLKIQPAELGDSAVYLCASSSASYNEQFFGPGTRLTVL.